A selection of T cell receptor beta chains follows, all from one sample in a study of blood T cell repertoires in COVID-19. Profiled with immunoSEQ multiplex PCR; TCRdb holds only in-frame clones, not every one. The top ten clones hold approximately 1% of a sample with a few hundred thousand clones, roughly 90% of them seen once. Sequencing input: PBMCs or T cells enriched from blood (not recorded which). The receptors here all came from a woman in her twenties or thirties who had been exposed to COVID-19. Both conserved end residues are part of each CDR3. A D gene is named only where the DNA matches it firmly. Only some rows state a clone size, as once, few, many or a class for expanded clones.

cdr3_nt: TGCGCCAGCAGCTTGTTTTCAAGGGGAACCTATGGCTACACCTTC; cdr3_aa: CASSLFSRGTYGYTF; clone_size: few; j_call: TRBJ1-2; d_call: .; v_call: TRBV5-1
cdr3_nt: TGTGCCAGCAGTGACTCTGGGACTATTGGAGGCTACACCTTC; cdr3_aa: CASSDSGTIGGYTF; clone_size: .; j_call: TRBJ1-2; d_call: .; v_call: TRBV6-4
cdr3_nt: TGTGCCAGCTCTCTACAGGTAAATCAGCCCCAGCATTTT; cdr3_aa: CASSLQVNQPQHF; clone_size: few; j_call: TRBJ1-5; d_call: .; v_call: TRBV18
cdr3_nt: TGTGCCAGCACGCGGGATTTCCATGAGCAGTTCTTC; cdr3_aa: CASTRDFHEQFF; clone_size: .; j_call: TRBJ2-1; d_call: .; v_call: TRBV28
cdr3_nt: TGTGCCAGCAGTCTAGGGACACCAATCTACGAGCAGTACTTC; cdr3_aa: CASSLGTPIYEQYF; clone_size: once; j_call: TRBJ2-7; d_call: .; v_call: TRBV6-5
cdr3_nt: TGTGCCAGCAGCTTAGTCCCCTCGGGGGGCACTGAAGCTTTCTTT; cdr3_aa: CASSLVPSGGTEAFF; clone_size: .; j_call: TRBJ1-1; d_call: .; v_call: TRBV11-2
cdr3_nt: TGTGCCAGCAGCCGGGACTCCGCATCCTACAATGAGCAGTTCTTC; cdr3_aa: CASSRDSASYNEQFF; clone_size: .; j_call: TRBJ2-1; d_call: .; v_call: TRBV6-5
cdr3_nt: TGTGCCAGCCCCCCACAGGGAAGAAGAGGGACTGAAGCTTTCTTT; cdr3_aa: CASPPQGRRGTEAFF; clone_size: .; j_call: TRBJ1-1; d_call: .; v_call: TRBV28
cdr3_nt: TGTGCCAGCAGTTACTCCTCGGACTCCAGCCCGGGATTC; cdr3_aa: CASSYSSDSSPGF; clone_size: .; j_call: TRBJ2-7; d_call: .; v_call: TRBV6-5
cdr3_nt: TGCAGCGTTCACATGAACACTGAAGCTTTCTTT; cdr3_aa: CSVHMNTEAFF; clone_size: .; j_call: TRBJ1-1; d_call: .; v_call: TRBV29-1
cdr3_nt: TGTGCCAGCAGCCCCGGACAGGGTTGGTATCAGCCCCAGCATTTT; cdr3_aa: CASSPGQGWYQPQHF; clone_size: .; j_call: TRBJ1-5; d_call: TRBD1; v_call: TRBV28
cdr3_nt: TGTGCCAGCAGTTTCTTCGGTCGATATAGCAATCAGCCCCAGCATTTT; cdr3_aa: CASSFFGRYSNQPQHF; clone_size: .; j_call: TRBJ1-5; d_call: .; v_call: TRBV27
cdr3_nt: TGTGCCAGCAGCTGGGGACGGGGGGCCTACAATGAGCAGTTCTTC; cdr3_aa: CASSWGRGAYNEQFF; clone_size: .; j_call: TRBJ2-1; d_call: TRBD2; v_call: TRBV7-9
cdr3_nt: TGTGCCACCGCCAGGGGGAGTAATTCCTACGAGCAGTACTTC; cdr3_aa: CATARGSNSYEQYF; clone_size: .; j_call: TRBJ2-7; d_call: TRBD1; v_call: TRBV19
cdr3_nt: TGTGCCAGCAGTGAAGCGATTGGGGGACACTACGAGCAGTACTTC; cdr3_aa: CASSEAIGGHYEQYF; clone_size: .; j_call: TRBJ2-7; d_call: .; v_call: TRBV6-1
cdr3_nt: TGTGCCAGCACCTTCCGGGGAAGCTCTGGAAACACCATATATTTT; cdr3_aa: CASTFRGSSGNTIYF; clone_size: .; j_call: TRBJ1-3; d_call: .; v_call: TRBV7-2
cdr3_nt: TGTGCCAGCAGCCAAGATCCGTGGAGGGGGCGGGACCAAGAGACCCAGTACTTC; cdr3_aa: CASSQDPWRGRDQETQYF; clone_size: .; j_call: TRBJ2-5; d_call: .; v_call: TRBV3-1/TRBV3-2
cdr3_nt: TGTGCCAGCAGTTACGAGGACTACGAGCAGTACTTC; cdr3_aa: CASSYEDYEQYF; clone_size: .; j_call: TRBJ2-7; d_call: .; v_call: TRBV6-2/TRBV6-3
cdr3_nt: TGTGCCAGCAGCCCTAGCGCGGGGACTGAAGCTTTCTTT; cdr3_aa: CASSPSAGTEAFF; clone_size: .; j_call: TRBJ1-1; d_call: .; v_call: TRBV7-8
cdr3_nt: TGTGCCAGTAGTATTCGGGTCGGCGGGACCCAGTACTTC; cdr3_aa: CASSIRVGGTQYF; clone_size: once; j_call: TRBJ2-5; d_call: .; v_call: TRBV19
cdr3_nt: TGTGCCAGCAGCCCCCGGGACTCTCTCTCCTACGAGCAGTACTTC; cdr3_aa: CASSPRDSLSYEQYF; clone_size: .; j_call: TRBJ2-7; d_call: .; v_call: TRBV5-5
cdr3_nt: TGTGCCAGCAGCTCCCCTCTGCGGAACACCATATATTTT; cdr3_aa: CASSSPLRNTIYF; clone_size: .; j_call: TRBJ1-3; d_call: .; v_call: TRBV7-6
cdr3_nt: TGTGCCAGCAGCCGAGTAGCGGGAGGGGAACTTTTCACAGATACGCAGTATTTT; cdr3_aa: CASSRVAGGELFTDTQYF; clone_size: .; j_call: TRBJ2-3; d_call: TRBD2; v_call: TRBV3-1/TRBV3-2
cdr3_nt: TGTGCCAGTACCAACAGGGGCTTGAATGAAAAACTGTTTTTT; cdr3_aa: CASTNRGLNEKLFF; clone_size: few; j_call: TRBJ1-4; d_call: TRBD1; v_call: TRBV19
cdr3_nt: TGTGCCAGTAGTATAGGTGCAGGGGGCGGCTACGAGCAGTACTTC; cdr3_aa: CASSIGAGGGYEQYF; clone_size: .; j_call: TRBJ2-7; d_call: TRBD1; v_call: TRBV19
cdr3_nt: TGTGCCATCAGTGAATCGGGGTACAATCAGCCCCAGCATTTT; cdr3_aa: CAISESGYNQPQHF; clone_size: .; j_call: TRBJ1-5; d_call: .; v_call: TRBV10-3
cdr3_nt: TGTGCCAGCAGCCCCGGGACAGGGGTCGGCTATGGCTACACCTTC; cdr3_aa: CASSPGTGVGYGYTF; clone_size: once; j_call: TRBJ1-2; d_call: TRBD1; v_call: TRBV5-8
cdr3_nt: TGTGCCAGTAGTCTCGGCGGGATCGGGGATGAGCAGTTCTTC; cdr3_aa: CASSLGGIGDEQFF; clone_size: few; j_call: TRBJ2-1; d_call: .; v_call: TRBV19
cdr3_nt: TGTGCCAGCAGCCAAGATGGCGGGAGCGTCAATGAGCAGTTCTTC; cdr3_aa: CASSQDGGSVNEQFF; clone_size: .; j_call: TRBJ2-1; d_call: TRBD2; v_call: TRBV3-1/TRBV3-2
cdr3_nt: TGTGCCAGCAGTTTATTTGGGACAGGGGACCTCCACTCCTACAATGAGCAGTTCTTC; cdr3_aa: CASSLFGTGDLHSYNEQFF; clone_size: .; j_call: TRBJ2-1; d_call: TRBD1; v_call: TRBV27
cdr3_nt: TGTGCCAGCACCCCGGGACAGGGGCACGAAAAACTGTTTTTT; cdr3_aa: CASTPGQGHEKLFF; clone_size: .; j_call: TRBJ1-4; d_call: TRBD1; v_call: TRBV28
cdr3_nt: TGTGCCAGCAGCCGGGACAGCTTCAATCAGCCCCAGCATTTT; cdr3_aa: CASSRDSFNQPQHF; clone_size: many; j_call: TRBJ1-5; d_call: TRBD1; v_call: TRBV6-5
cdr3_nt: TGTGCCAGCAGCCCACGACAGGGGGCTAGAGCTTTCTTT; cdr3_aa: CASSPRQGARAFF; clone_size: few; j_call: TRBJ1-1; d_call: TRBD1; v_call: TRBV6-5
cdr3_nt: TGTGCCAGCAGTGGGAGGGGCCAGGAGGATTCACCCCTCCACTTT; cdr3_aa: CASSGRGQEDSPLHF; clone_size: .; j_call: TRBJ1-6; d_call: .; v_call: TRBV2
cdr3_nt: TGTGCCAGCAGCCAAGACCCCCAGGGCGGAGCTCGCACAGATACGCAGTATTTT; cdr3_aa: CASSQDPQGGARTDTQYF; clone_size: .; j_call: TRBJ2-3; d_call: .; v_call: TRBV4-2
cdr3_nt: TGTGCCACCAGTGATCCCCCTAGGGACAGGGGCTACGAGCAGTACTTC; cdr3_aa: CATSDPPRDRGYEQYF; clone_size: .; j_call: TRBJ2-7; d_call: TRBD1; v_call: TRBV24-1
cdr3_nt: TGTGCCAGCTCACCACCGATACCGGACAGTAGCAATCAGCCCCAGCATTTT; cdr3_aa: CASSPPIPDSSNQPQHF; clone_size: .; j_call: TRBJ1-5; d_call: .; v_call: TRBV18
cdr3_nt: TGCAGCCTTGGGGGCACTAGCACAGATACGCAGTATTTT; cdr3_aa: CSLGGTSTDTQYF; clone_size: .; j_call: TRBJ2-3; d_call: .; v_call: TRBV29-1
cdr3_nt: TGTGCCAGCAGCCCGGGGGCGGGAGGGGGCTATGAGCAGTTCTTC; cdr3_aa: CASSPGAGGGYEQFF; clone_size: once; j_call: TRBJ2-1; d_call: TRBD2; v_call: TRBV7-6
cdr3_nt: TGTGCCACCAGCAGAGGAGGGACTAGCGGCTACAATGAGCAGTTCTTC; cdr3_aa: CATSRGGTSGYNEQFF; clone_size: .; j_call: TRBJ2-1; d_call: TRBD2; v_call: TRBV15
cdr3_nt: TGCAGCGTTGAAATCGGAGGCGGGAGCTCGTCCTACAATGAGCAGTTCTTC; cdr3_aa: CSVEIGGGSSSYNEQFF; clone_size: .; j_call: TRBJ2-1; d_call: TRBD2; v_call: TRBV29-1
cdr3_nt: TGTGCCAGCAGTGGCCAGGAGGGCTATGGCTACACCTTC; cdr3_aa: CASSGQEGYGYTF; clone_size: .; j_call: TRBJ1-2; d_call: .; v_call: TRBV28
cdr3_nt: TGTGCCAGCAGTCGCTCTGGAAACACCATATATTTT; cdr3_aa: CASSRSGNTIYF; clone_size: .; j_call: TRBJ1-3; d_call: .; v_call: TRBV6-5